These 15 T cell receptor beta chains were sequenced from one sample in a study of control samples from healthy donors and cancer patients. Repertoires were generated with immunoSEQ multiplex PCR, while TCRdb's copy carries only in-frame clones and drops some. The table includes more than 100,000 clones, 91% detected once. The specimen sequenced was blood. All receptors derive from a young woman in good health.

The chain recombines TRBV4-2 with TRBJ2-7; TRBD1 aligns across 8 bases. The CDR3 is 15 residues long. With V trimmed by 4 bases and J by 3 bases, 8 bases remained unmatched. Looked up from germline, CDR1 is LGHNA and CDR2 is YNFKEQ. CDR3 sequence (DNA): TGTGCCAGCAGCCCCGTGACAGGGGAGTGCTACGAGCAGTACTTC. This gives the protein CASSPVTGECYEQYF.

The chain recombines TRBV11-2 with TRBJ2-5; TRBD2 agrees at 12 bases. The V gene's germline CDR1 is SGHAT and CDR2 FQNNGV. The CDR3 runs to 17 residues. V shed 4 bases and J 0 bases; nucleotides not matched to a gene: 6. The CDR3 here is CASSYGLAGSYQETQYF. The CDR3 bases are TGTGCCAGCAGCTACGGACTAGCGGGGAGCTACCAAGAGACCCAGTACTTC.

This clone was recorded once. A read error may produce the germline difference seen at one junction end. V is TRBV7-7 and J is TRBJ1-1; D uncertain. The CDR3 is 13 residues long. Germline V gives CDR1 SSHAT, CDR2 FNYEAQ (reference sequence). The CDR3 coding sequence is TGTGCTAGCAGCATACGTATGAACACTGAAGCTTTCTTT. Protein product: CASSIRMNTEAFF.

The CDR3 DNA is TGTGCCAGCAGCCCGAACGGGGGGGCCGCTTTGTCACCCCTCCACTTT. Its translation is CASSPNGGAALSPLHF. J is TRBJ1-6 and V is TRBV7-2; tentatively, D is TRBD1 (6 bases). CDR1 and CDR2 from the germline V gene are SGHTA and FQGNSA. There are 16 residues in the CDR3. V lost 5 bases and J lost 10, with 21 bases in between.

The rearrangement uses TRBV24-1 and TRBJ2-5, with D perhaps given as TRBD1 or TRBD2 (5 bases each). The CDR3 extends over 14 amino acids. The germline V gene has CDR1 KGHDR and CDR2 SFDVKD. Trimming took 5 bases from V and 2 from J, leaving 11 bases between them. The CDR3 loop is CATSGPGRQETQYF. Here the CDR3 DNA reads TGTGCCACCAGTGGTCCGGGACGGCAAGAGACCCAGTACTTC.

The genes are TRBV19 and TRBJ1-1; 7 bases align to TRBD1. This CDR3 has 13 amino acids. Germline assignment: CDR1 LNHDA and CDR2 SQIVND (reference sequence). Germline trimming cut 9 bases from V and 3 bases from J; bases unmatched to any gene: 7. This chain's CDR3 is CASRDSRDTEAFF. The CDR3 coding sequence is TGTGCCAGCAGGGACAGTAGAGACACTGAAGCTTTCTTT.

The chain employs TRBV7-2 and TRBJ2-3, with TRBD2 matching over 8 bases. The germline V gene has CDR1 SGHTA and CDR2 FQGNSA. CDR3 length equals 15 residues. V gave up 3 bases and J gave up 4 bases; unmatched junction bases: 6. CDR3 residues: CASSLDGRGADTQYF. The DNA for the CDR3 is TGTGCCAGCAGCTTGGACGGGAGGGGTGCAGATACGCAGTATTTT.

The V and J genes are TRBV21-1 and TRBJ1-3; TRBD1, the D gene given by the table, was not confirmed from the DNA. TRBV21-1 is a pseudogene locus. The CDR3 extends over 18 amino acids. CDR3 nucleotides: TGTGCCAGCAGCTGGTCTGGACAGCGAGGGAGATCTGGAAACACCATATATTTT. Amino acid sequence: CASSWSGQRGRSGNTIYF.

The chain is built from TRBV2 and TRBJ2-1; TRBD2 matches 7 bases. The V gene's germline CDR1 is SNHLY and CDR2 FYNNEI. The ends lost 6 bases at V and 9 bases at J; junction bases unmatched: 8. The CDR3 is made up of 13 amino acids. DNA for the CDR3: TGTGCCAGCAGGAGGACTAGTAATAGTGAGCAGTTCTTC. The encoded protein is CASRRTSNSEQFF.

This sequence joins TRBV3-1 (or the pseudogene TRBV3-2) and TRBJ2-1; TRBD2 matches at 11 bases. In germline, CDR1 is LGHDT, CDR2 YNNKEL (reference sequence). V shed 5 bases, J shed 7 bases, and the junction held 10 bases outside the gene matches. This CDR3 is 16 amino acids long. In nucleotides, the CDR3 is TGTGCCAGCAGCGACGCGTTAGCGGGGGGGAGGAATGAGCAGTTCTTC. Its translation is CASSDALAGGRNEQFF.

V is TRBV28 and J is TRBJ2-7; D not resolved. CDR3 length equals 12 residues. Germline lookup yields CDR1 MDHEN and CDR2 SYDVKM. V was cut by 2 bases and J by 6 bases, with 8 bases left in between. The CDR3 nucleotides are TGTGCCAGCAGTTTACGAACGAGCGAGCAGTACTTC. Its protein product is CASSLRTSEQYF.

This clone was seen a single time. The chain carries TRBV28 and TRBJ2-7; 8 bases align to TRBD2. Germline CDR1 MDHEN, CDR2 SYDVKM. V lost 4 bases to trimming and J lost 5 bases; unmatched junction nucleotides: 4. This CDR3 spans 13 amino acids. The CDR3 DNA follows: TGTGCCAGCAGTTCCGGACTAGCAGACGAGCAGTACTTC. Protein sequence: CASSSGLADEQYF.

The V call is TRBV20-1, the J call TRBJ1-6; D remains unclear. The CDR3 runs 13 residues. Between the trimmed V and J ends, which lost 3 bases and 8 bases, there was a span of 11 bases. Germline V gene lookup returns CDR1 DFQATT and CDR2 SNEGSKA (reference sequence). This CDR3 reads CSASVGIHSPLHF. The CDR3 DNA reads TGCAGTGCTAGTGTGGGGATCCATTCACCCCTCCACTTT.

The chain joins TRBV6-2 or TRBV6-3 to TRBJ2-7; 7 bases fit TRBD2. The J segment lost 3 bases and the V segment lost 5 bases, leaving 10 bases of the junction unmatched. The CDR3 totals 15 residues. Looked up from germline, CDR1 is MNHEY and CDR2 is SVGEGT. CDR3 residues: CASSDIQRGFYEQYF. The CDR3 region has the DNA TGTGCCAGCAGTGACATACAGCGGGGATTCTACGAGCAGTACTTC.

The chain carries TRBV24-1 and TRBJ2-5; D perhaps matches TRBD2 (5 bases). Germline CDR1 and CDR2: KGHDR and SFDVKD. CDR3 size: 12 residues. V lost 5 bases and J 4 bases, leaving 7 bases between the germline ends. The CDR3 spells CATSGGRETQYF. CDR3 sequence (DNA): TGTGCCACCAGTGGAGGGCGAGAGACCCAGTACTTC.